The TCR beta chain described here comes from a study of blood T cells in healthy people across ages. Findings and caveats of the study: Diversity of TCR beta per million T cells declined in a roughly linear way with age.

V shed 3 bases and J shed 0 bases, with 9 bases lying between them. CDR1 and CDR2 (germline): LGHNA, YSLEER. This CDR3 is 15 amino acids long. PBMCs, at least 6 million per sample, were isolated. This clonotype was picked up a small number of times. Its antigen is not identified. Through a sample-barcoded 5' primer and a J-beta primer mix, a second PCR was run for roughly 6 to 11 cycles. TCRdb re-called the 5' RACE reads with MiXCR, one entry per CDR3 protein. The repertoire consists of about 730,000 distinct CDR3 sequences, with around 46% occurring once and the leading ten covering 20% to 25%. The material sequenced was blood. The rearrangement joins TRBV4-3 to TRBJ2-1; D gene unclear. This TCR derives from a woman aged 55-70 years in good health. The chain's CDR3 is CASSHTPDSYNEQFF. The CDR3 nucleotides read TGCGCCAGCAGCCACACGCCAGACTCCTACAATGAGCAGTTCTTC.